This T cell receptor (beta chain) was recovered during a study of beta chain features in type 1 diabetes (dated by TCRdb to the late 2010s). As for the study more broadly: No differences in mean age, gender distribution, total cell number or subset yield were found between patients and healthy donors. Across all samples, some 110,000,000 sorted cells were examined, and cell number per subset correlated strongly with RNA yield. Regulatory and stem cell-like memory subsets were isolated from only 8 patients and 8 healthy donors, whereas naive and central memory subsets came from all 30 or so donors. The study compared the TCRB repertoires of sorted circulating CD4+ T cell subsets in recently diagnosed type 1 diabetes patients with those in matched healthy donors.

Each donor gave one peripheral blood draw, averaging approximately 0.11 L, which was collected into heparinised tubes. Using a panel that included CD45RO, CCR7, CD25, CD127, CD95 and CD27, naive, central memory, regulatory and stem cell-like memory CD4+ T cells were sorted on a BD FACSAria II. Purity was above 95% for every sorted population. PBMCs were isolated immediately by Lymphoprep density gradient centrifugation and stained directly without culture. So that batch effects would be minimized, each experiment stained and sorted samples in pairs, pairing one healthy donor with one patient. All of the isolated RNA was reverse transcribed with the High Capacity cDNA Reverse Transcription Kit, so expressed TCRB transcripts were sequenced. Naive, central memory and regulatory T cell samples underwent deep immunoSEQ sequencing, averaging around 3.6 million total reads per sample. Sorted cells were lysed in RLT buffer, and RNA was extracted using DNase-treated RNeasy Micro or Mini kits according to cell number. To prevent cross-contamination, each cell subset was processed individually, whereas patient and healthy donor samples were processed jointly. Using the immunoSEQ multiplex PCR, TCRB sequences were amplified from cDNA into 87-bp fragments spanning the CDR3 region. The amplicons were sequenced using the Illumina HiSeq platform. The study's processing was this. PCR bias was corrected computationally using synthetic template baselines, and reads within Hamming distance 2 were collapsed, with unmergeable singletons discarded. Reads were aligned to IMGT to assign V, D and J genes, CDR3 length, and insertions or deletions at six rearrangement sites. Within each subset, clonotype counts were normalized to sorted cell number, after which true diversity and Gini coefficients were computed with the tcR R package. The overlap coefficient, calculated on TCRB nucleotide sequences, was used to quantify repertoire sharing. Held by TCRdb, this immuneACCESS table contains in-frame sequences only and omits some clones. Under half of the omission traces to an unresolved V gene where checked; the cause of the rest is unknown. That table supplies the V and J calls and clone size; D and trimming were determined from the DNA. In this sample the table shows 160,000 or so clones, roughly 9.1% of which occur a single time. The top ten clones comprise approximately 2.2% of the sample.

The research as a whole found: In all four CD4+ subsets, TCRB CDR3 length was moderately but significantly shorter in type 1 diabetes patients. Shorter templates might be favored by PCR, yet because patient and control samples were amplified and corrected together, any such skew would affect both groups equally. Because cDNA rather than genomic DNA was sequenced, highly expressing activated cells could have been over-represented, although no difference in activation and CD3 levels was found between groups. HLA sub-analyses involved small numbers of individuals, so any influence of HLA type on TCRB rearrangement remained unresolved. Naive, central memory and regulatory TCRB repertoires appeared to be more alike among patients than among healthy donors. Patients with type 1 diabetes made fewer insertions and deleted more nucleotides at VDJ recombination sites, implying thymic rearrangement abnormalities.

Comment on this clone: Its antigen remains unidentified. Within one base of it there is no much larger clone, and no base qualities were kept.

The CDR1 and CDR2 encoded by the germline V gene (reference sequence) are GTSNPN and SVGIG. V loses 2 bases, J loses 7 bases, and the germline ends lie 14 bases apart. The CDR3 spans 13 residues, from the cysteine through the phenylalanine. CDR3 DNA only is kept here, 39 bases in frame from base 1. The V and J genes are TRBV30 and TRBJ1-1, with an unclear D gene assignment. This sequence originates from a woman under 30 in good health. Source material: central memory CD4+ T cells from blood. The CDR3 region reads CAWSRSGIVEAFF. The DNA sequence is given as TGTGCCTGGAGTAGATCCGGTATCGTTGAAGCTTTCTTT.